This T cell receptor beta chain was sequenced in a study of blood T cell repertoires in COVID-19. Background on the study: Sites in the United States, Italy and Spain provided acute and convalescent COVID-19 samples. From T cells, B-cell-depleted T cells, or PBMCs came the material, which was cDNA or gDNA.

Clones were sequenced by immunoSEQ multiplex PCR, and TCRdb holds only the in-frame ones, with some missing. The table lists 140,000 to 150,000 clones, approximately 84% of them singletons. In germline, CDR1 is MNHEY, CDR2 SVGAGI. The V and J ends lost 7 bases and 1 base respectively, with 13 bases between them. CDR3 length equals 14 residues. This sequence was found in a human donor in a cohort sampled during active COVID-19. The chain combines TRBV6-5 with TRBJ1-2; D may be TRBD1 (6 bases). The sequencing sample was made of peripheral blood. The CDR3 DNA reads as TGTGCCAGCAAACGGACAGAGCGTAACTATGGCTACACCTTC. This translates into CASKRTERNYGYTF.